The 4 T cell receptor beta chains below come from one sample, sequenced in a study of Ad26.COV2.S vaccination and SARS-CoV-2 variants. The treatment here: around 19 received Ad26.COV2.S at low or high dose, single or two shots; a few received placebo; per-sample allocation not given. Sample collection was performed on day 63 after the first vaccine or placebo injection. TCRdb's table, derived via immunoSEQ multiplex PCR, lists solely in-frame clones and lacks some. Here the sample spans 400,000 to 450,000 clones, about 90% being singletons. This material consisted of peripheral blood, taken in a trial of Ad26.COV2.S vaccine versus placebo. These receptor sequences come from a person aged 18-60 years who received the Ad26.COV2.S COVID-19 vaccine or a placebo.

In nucleotides, the CDR3 is TGTGCCAGCAGTTTGGAGGGGGCAGGAAACATTCAGTACTTC. Translation: CASSLEGAGNIQYF. The chain is built from TRBV27 and TRBJ2-4; D possibly corresponds to TRBD1 (7 bases). Germline V lookup: CDR1 MNHEY, CDR2 SMNVEV (reference sequence). V was pared by 3 bases and J by 6 bases, with 12 bases between. There are 14 residues in the CDR3.

As for this clone: A much larger clone differs by one base, so this may be a read error. The chain combines TRBV5-8 with TRBJ1-1; no clear D. This CDR3 spans 13 amino acids. The V and J ends lost 1 base and 1 base respectively, with 5 bases between them. CDR1 and CDR2 (germline): SGHTS, YDEGEE. Here the CDR3 reads CASSLQENTEAFF. The DNA for the CDR3 is TGTGCCAGCAGCTTGCAGGAGAACACTGAAGCTTTCTTT.

This chain uses TRBV7-8 with TRBJ1-4, with D possibly matching TRBD1 (5 bases). The CDR3 contains 15 residues. From germline, CDR1 is SGHVS and CDR2 FQNEAQ. Trimming removed 5 bases from V and 13 bases from J, with 23 bases in between. The CDR3 nucleotides read TGTGCCAGCAGCGAGCGACCCTCCGGGGACGGGAGACTGTTTTTT. Its protein product is CASSERPSGDGRLFF. Full variable domain (outside the CDR3, taken from reference TRBV7-8 and TRBJ1-4): GAGVSQSPRYKVAKRGQDVALRCDPISGHVSLFWYQQALGQGPEFLTYFQNEAQLDKSGLPSDRFFAERPEGSVSTLKIQRTQQEDSAVYLCASSERPSGDGRLFFGSGTQLSVL.

This chain joins TRBV6-6 and TRBJ1-3, with D hard to call. Trimming pared 6 bases from V and 0 bases from J, leaving 3 bases between. This CDR3 is 12 amino acids long. Germline assignment: CDR1 MNHNY and CDR2 SVGAGI (reference sequence). CDR3 protein: CASSDSGNTIYF. DNA of the CDR3: TGTGCCAGCAGCGACTCTGGAAACACCATATATTTT.